Listed below are T cell receptor beta chains from one sample, sequenced in a study of CD8+ T cells in alopecia areata. Measured with immunoSEQ multiplex PCR; TCRdb has only the in-frame clones, and not every one. The profile covers a few hundred thousand clones, with 45% to 70% appearing a single time and roughly 5.3% taken by the ten largest. The material sequenced was CD8+ T cells sorted from blood. The receptors shown here come from a human donor in good health. The CDR3 runs from the conserved cysteine through the conserved F or W. A D gene is named only where the DNA matches it firmly. Clone size is shown for a subset of rows, as once, few, many or a class of expanded clone.

V gene: TRBV29-1
clone size: -
J gene: TRBJ2-1
D gene: TRBD2
CDR3 protein: CSTVAGGPDEQFF
CDR3 DNA: TGCAGCACCGTAGCGGGGGGGCCGGATGAGCAGTTCTTC

V gene: TRBV5-1
clone size: -
J gene: TRBJ2-7
D gene: -
CDR3 protein: CASSSWGEAYEQYF
CDR3 DNA: TGCGCCAGCAGCTCGTGGGGGGAGGCCTACGAGCAGTACTTC

V gene: TRBV27
clone size: -
J gene: TRBJ1-2
D gene: -
CDR3 protein: CASSYSLGHNYGYTF
CDR3 DNA: TGTGCCAGCAGTTATAGTCTAGGGCATAACTATGGCTACACCTTC

V gene: TRBV27
clone size: -
J gene: TRBJ1-2
D gene: -
CDR3 protein: CASSLSANNYGYTF
CDR3 DNA: TGTGCCAGCAGTTTATCGGCCAATAACTATGGCTACACCTTC

V gene: TRBV29-1
clone size: -
J gene: TRBJ1-1
D gene: -
CDR3 protein: CSVEGGGTEAFF
CDR3 DNA: TGCAGCGTTGAAGGAGGGGGCACTGAAGCTTTCTTT

V gene: TRBV4-1
clone size: once
J gene: TRBJ1-2
D gene: -
CDR3 protein: CASSQEGRTNYGYTF
CDR3 DNA: TGCGCCAGCAGCCAAGAGGGTAGGACTAACTATGGCTACACCTTC

V gene: TRBV7-9
clone size: few
J gene: TRBJ1-2
D gene: -
CDR3 protein: CASSLVSAGEIGYTF
CDR3 DNA: TGTGCCAGCAGCTTAGTGAGCGCAGGGGAGATTGGCTACACCTTC

V gene: TRBV13
clone size: -
J gene: TRBJ2-7
D gene: -
CDR3 protein: CASSFKGHSYEQYF
CDR3 DNA: TGTGCCAGCAGCTTTAAGGGACATTCCTACGAGCAGTACTTC

V gene: TRBV7-9
clone size: -
J gene: TRBJ1-2
D gene: TRBD1
CDR3 protein: CASGTGNGYTF
CDR3 DNA: TGTGCCAGCGGGACAGGGAACGGCTACACCTTC

V gene: TRBV29-1
clone size: -
J gene: TRBJ2-7
D gene: -
CDR3 protein: CSVETEAGSEQYF
CDR3 DNA: TGCAGCGTTGAAACGGAGGCAGGATCCGAGCAGTACTTC

V gene: TRBV7-9
clone size: -
J gene: TRBJ1-2
D gene: -
CDR3 protein: CASSSSAYGYTF
CDR3 DNA: TGTGCCAGCAGCTCCTCCGCCTATGGCTACACCTTC

V gene: TRBV30
clone size: -
J gene: TRBJ2-1
D gene: -
CDR3 protein: CAWNKKTLYVEQFF
CDR3 DNA: TGTGCCTGGAACAAAAAGACCCTTTACGTTGAGCAGTTCTTC

V gene: TRBV5-6
clone size: -
J gene: TRBJ1-1
D gene: -
CDR3 protein: CASSLRGNTEAFF
CDR3 DNA: TGTGCCAGCAGCTTGAGGGGGAACACTGAAGCTTTCTTT

V gene: TRBV4-1
clone size: -
J gene: TRBJ2-7
D gene: -
CDR3 protein: CASSQEWGLYEQYF
CDR3 DNA: TGCGCCAGCAGCCAAGAATGGGGGCTCTACGAGCAGTACTTC

V gene: TRBV29-1
clone size: few
J gene: TRBJ2-3
D gene: -
CDR3 protein: CSVEGSSGWRDTQYF
CDR3 DNA: TGCAGCGTTGAAGGGTCCAGCGGATGGAGAGATACGCAGTATTTT

V gene: TRBV9
clone size: -
J gene: TRBJ2-5
D gene: TRBD2
CDR3 protein: CASSFPTSGGAEETQYF
CDR3 DNA: TGTGCCAGCAGCTTTCCGACTAGCGGGGGGGCTGAGGAGACCCAGTACTTC

V gene: TRBV27
clone size: -
J gene: TRBJ2-3
D gene: TRBD1
CDR3 protein: CASSPYRGSGTDTQYF
CDR3 DNA: TGTGCCAGCAGTCCCTACAGGGGGTCGGGGACAGATACGCAGTATTTT

V gene: TRBV2
clone size: few
J gene: TRBJ1-5
D gene: -
CDR3 protein: CASSPGLNQPQHF
CDR3 DNA: TGTGCCAGCAGCCCCGGGCTGAATCAGCCCCAGCATTTT

V gene: TRBV11-2
clone size: -
J gene: TRBJ2-2
D gene: -
CDR3 protein: CASSGARGGTGELFF
CDR3 DNA: TGTGCCAGCAGCGGCGCGCGGGGAGGCACCGGGGAGCTGTTTTTT

V gene: TRBV7-9
clone size: -
J gene: TRBJ1-5
D gene: -
CDR3 protein: CASSLGGGQPQHF
CDR3 DNA: TGTGCCAGCAGCTTAGGAGGCGGCCAGCCCCAGCATTTT

V gene: TRBV6-4
clone size: -
J gene: TRBJ1-2
D gene: -
CDR3 protein: CASSFGESQGGYTF
CDR3 DNA: TGTGCCAGCAGTTTCGGTGAAAGCCAAGGGGGCTACACCTTC

V gene: TRBV4-2
clone size: -
J gene: TRBJ1-6
D gene: -
CDR3 protein: CASSHPWTGGYSPLHF
CDR3 DNA: TGTGCCAGCAGCCATCCGTGGACCGGGGGGTATTCACCCCTCCACTTT

V gene: TRBV27
clone size: -
J gene: TRBJ1-5
D gene: -
CDR3 protein: CASSPVFGNQPQHF
CDR3 DNA: TGTGCCAGCAGCCCGGTTTTCGGGAATCAGCCCCAGCATTTT

V gene: TRBV7-7
clone size: once
J gene: TRBJ2-7
D gene: -
CDR3 protein: CASSPIRQPATYEQYF
CDR3 DNA: TGTGCCAGCAGTCCGATCCGACAGCCCGCCACCTACGAGCAGTACTTC

V gene: TRBV29-1
clone size: few
J gene: TRBJ2-7
D gene: TRBD1
CDR3 protein: CSVLGQGYEQYF
CDR3 DNA: TGCAGCGTGCTCGGACAGGGCTACGAGCAGTACTTC

V gene: TRBV5-6
clone size: few
J gene: TRBJ2-2
D gene: TRBD1
CDR3 protein: CASSLRQGPTRTGELFF
CDR3 DNA: TGTGCCAGCAGCTTACGACAGGGCCCTACTCGCACCGGGGAGCTGTTTTTT

V gene: TRBV11-2
clone size: few
J gene: TRBJ2-7
D gene: -
CDR3 protein: CASSRTSDGSYEQYF
CDR3 DNA: TGTGCCAGCAGCCGGACATCGGACGGATCCTACGAGCAGTACTTC

V gene: TRBV13
clone size: few
J gene: TRBJ1-4
D gene: -
CDR3 protein: CASSLSRRDINEKLFF
CDR3 DNA: TGTGCCAGCAGCTTATCGCGTAGAGACATCAATGAAAAACTGTTTTTT

V gene: TRBV5-1
clone size: once
J gene: TRBJ2-7
D gene: -
CDR3 protein: CASSFGVPYEQYF
CDR3 DNA: TGCGCCAGCAGCTTTGGTGTGCCCTACGAGCAGTACTTC

V gene: TRBV6-5
clone size: -
J gene: TRBJ2-7
D gene: -
CDR3 protein: CASTGGASGTYEQYF
CDR3 DNA: TGTGCCAGCACTGGGGGGGCTAGCGGTACCTACGAGCAGTACTTC

V gene: TRBV4-2
clone size: medium-sized
J gene: TRBJ1-5
D gene: TRBD1
CDR3 protein: CASSHDPGTGYQPQHF
CDR3 DNA: TGTGCCAGCAGCCATGACCCTGGGACAGGGTATCAGCCCCAGCATTTT

V gene: TRBV11-1
clone size: few
J gene: TRBJ2-1
D gene: TRBD2
CDR3 protein: CATGTSGYNEQFF
CDR3 DNA: TGTGCCACCGGGACTAGCGGCTACAATGAGCAGTTCTTC

V gene: TRBV4-1
clone size: -
J gene: TRBJ1-2
D gene: -
CDR3 protein: CASSQDPLLAGYTF
CDR3 DNA: TGCGCCAGCAGCCAAGATCCCCTCTTAGCGGGCTACACCTTC

V gene: TRBV6-1
clone size: -
J gene: TRBJ2-7
D gene: TRBD1
CDR3 protein: CASRTQTGQADEQYF
CDR3 DNA: TGTGCCAGCAGAACACAGACAGGGCAAGCTGACGAGCAGTACTTC

V gene: TRBV6-5
clone size: -
J gene: TRBJ1-6
D gene: TRBD1
CDR3 protein: CASSYQGGQRAHF
CDR3 DNA: TGTGCCAGCAGTTACCAGGGGGGGCAAAGGGCCCACTTT

V gene: TRBV4-1
clone size: -
J gene: TRBJ1-4
D gene: TRBD1
CDR3 protein: CASSQVAGTENEKLFF
CDR3 DNA: TGCGCCAGCAGCCAAGTTGCCGGGACAGAGAATGAAAAACTGTTTTTT

V gene: TRBV19
clone size: -
J gene: TRBJ1-1
D gene: -
CDR3 protein: CASIGTLGAFF
CDR3 DNA: TGTGCCAGTATCGGGACCCTGGGAGCTTTCTTT

V gene: TRBV5-6
clone size: -
J gene: TRBJ2-7
D gene: TRBD1
CDR3 protein: CASSLPSGGSYEQYF
CDR3 DNA: TGTGCCAGCAGCCTACCTTCAGGGGGCTCCTACGAGCAGTACTTC

V gene: TRBV29-1
clone size: -
J gene: TRBJ1-2
D gene: -
CDR3 protein: CSVVAPGDYGYTF
CDR3 DNA: TGCAGCGTTGTGGCGCCGGGGGACTATGGCTACACCTTC

V gene: TRBV30
clone size: -
J gene: TRBJ2-1
D gene: TRBD2
CDR3 protein: CAWSVGLAGYNEQFF
CDR3 DNA: TGTGCCTGGAGTGTGGGACTAGCTGGCTACAATGAGCAGTTCTTC

V gene: TRBV25-1
clone size: -
J gene: TRBJ2-7
D gene: -
CDR3 protein: CASRSNEQYF
CDR3 DNA: TGTGCCAGCAGAAGTAACGAGCAGTACTTC

V gene: TRBV27
clone size: few
J gene: TRBJ1-1
D gene: -
CDR3 protein: CASSLSIGVGVEAFF
CDR3 DNA: TGTGCCAGCAGTTTATCGATCGGGGTAGGGGTTGAAGCTTTCTTT

V gene: TRBV5-6
clone size: -
J gene: TRBJ1-6
D gene: TRBD1
CDR3 protein: CASRQTGSGSPLHF
CDR3 DNA: TGTGCCAGCAGACAGACAGGGTCCGGTTCACCCCTCCACTTT

V gene: TRBV5-1
clone size: few
J gene: TRBJ2-6
D gene: -
CDR3 protein: CASSLTPSSGANVLTF
CDR3 DNA: TGCGCCAGCAGCTTAACACCATCCTCTGGGGCCAACGTCCTGACTTTC

V gene: TRBV6-5
clone size: few
J gene: TRBJ1-5
D gene: -
CDR3 protein: CASRIGGHNQPQHF
CDR3 DNA: TGTGCCAGCAGAATAGGCGGACACAATCAGCCCCAGCATTTT

V gene: TRBV29-1
clone size: -
J gene: TRBJ1-2
D gene: TRBD1
CDR3 protein: CSVEEGDSYGYTF
CDR3 DNA: TGCAGCGTTGAAGAAGGGGACAGCTATGGCTACACCTTC

V gene: TRBV29-1
clone size: -
J gene: TRBJ2-5
D gene: -
CDR3 protein: CSVEGSDSYKETQYF
CDR3 DNA: TGCAGCGTTGAAGGGTCTGACAGCTACAAAGAGACCCAGTACTTC

V gene: TRBV9
clone size: -
J gene: TRBJ2-3
D gene: -
CDR3 protein: CASSESGVDTQYF
CDR3 DNA: TGTGCCAGCAGCGAATCCGGAGTGGATACGCAGTATTTT